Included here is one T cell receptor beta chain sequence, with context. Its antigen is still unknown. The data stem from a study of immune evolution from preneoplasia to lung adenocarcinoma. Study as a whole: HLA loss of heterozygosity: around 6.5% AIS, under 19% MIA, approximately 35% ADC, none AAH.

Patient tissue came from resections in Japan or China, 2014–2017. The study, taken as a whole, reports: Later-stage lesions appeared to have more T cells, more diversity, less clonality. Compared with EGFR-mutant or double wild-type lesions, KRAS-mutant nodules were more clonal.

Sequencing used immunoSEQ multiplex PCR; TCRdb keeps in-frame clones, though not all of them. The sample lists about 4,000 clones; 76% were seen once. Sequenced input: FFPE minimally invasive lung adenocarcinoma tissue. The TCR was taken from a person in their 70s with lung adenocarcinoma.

The CDR3 nucleotides are TGTGCCAGCAGCTCGCGGATGGGGAGCAACTCTGGAAACACCATATATTTT. Its translation: CASSSRMGSNSGNTIYF. The V call is TRBV7-2, the J call TRBJ1-3; no firm D call. The CDR3 contains 17 residues. V lost 4 bases and J lost 0, with 16 bases in between. Germline assignment: CDR1 SGHTA and CDR2 FQGNSA.